One sample yielded the 27 T cell receptor beta chains listed below, sequenced in a study of blood T cell repertoires in COVID-19. Sequencing used immunoSEQ multiplex PCR; TCRdb keeps in-frame clones, though not all of them. The top ten hold roughly 5% of the sample, which has 150,000 to 200,000 clones, 81% seen once. Sequencing used PBMCs or T cells enriched from blood (not recorded which). The source of these receptors is a middle-aged woman with acute COVID-19.

V and J are TRBV10-2 and TRBJ1-4; 10 bases map to TRBD1. There are 14 residues in the CDR3. V was pared by 6 bases and J by 8 bases, with 6 bases of the junction left unmatched. The germline V gene has CDR1 WSHSY and CDR2 SAAADI. CDR3 sequence (DNA): TGCGCCAGCAGGGAGACAGGGGGCCACGAAAAACTGTTTTTT. Its translation is CASRETGGHEKLFF.

The gene calls are TRBV7-3 and TRBJ2-6; no reliable D call. CDR1 is SGHTA and CDR2 is FQGTGA in the germline V gene. V shed 3 bases and J shed 0 bases, with 9 bases lying between them. The CDR3 loop spans 16 amino acids. CDR3 sequence: CASSLGTSSGANVLTF. The CDR3 DNA sequence: TGTGCCAGCAGCTTGGGCACCAGCTCTGGGGCCAACGTCCTGACTTTC. The entire variable domain, with the rest obtained from reference TRBV7-3 and TRBJ2-6, is as follows: GAGVSQTPSNKVTEKGKYVELRCDPISGHTALYWYRQSLGQGPEFLIYFQGTGAADDSGLPNDRFFAVRPEGSVSTLKIQRTERGDSAVYLCASSLGTSSGANVLTFGAGSRLTVL.

J is TRBJ2-1 and V is TRBV9; weak D call: TRBD1 (6 bases). Germline loops: CDR1 SGDLS, CDR2 YYNGEE. The CDR3 contains 18 residues. The germline V and J ends were trimmed by 3 bases and 0 bases, with 19 bases remaining between them. The CDR3 loop is CASSGSWTVPSSYNEQFF. CDR3 bases: TGTGCCAGCAGCGGTAGTTGGACAGTTCCTAGCTCCTACAATGAGCAGTTCTTC.

This chain connects TRBV10-3 to TRBJ1-2; 10 nucleotides match TRBD1. Germline V gene lookup returns CDR1 ENHRY and CDR2 SYGVKD. The CDR3 loop spans 14 amino acids. J was trimmed by 8 bases and V by 6 bases; bases with no gene match: 9. The CDR3 region has the DNA TGTGCCATCAGGGACCCCGGGACAGGGGACGGCTACACCTTC. This sequence encodes CAIRDPGTGDGYTF.

V gene TRBV5-4 combines with J gene TRBJ1-1; a possible D gene is TRBD1 (6 bases). Trimming took off 0 bases at V and 0 bases at J, with 12 bases between the two ends. Germline V gives CDR1 SGHNT, CDR2 YYREEE (reference sequence). The CDR3 extends over 16 amino acids. CDR3 residues: CASSLAGVKMNTEAFF. Written as DNA, the CDR3 is TGTGCCAGCAGCTTGGCAGGGGTAAAAATGAACACTGAAGCTTTCTTT.

V usage is TRBV6-5 and J usage is TRBJ2-6; maybe TRBD2 (5 bases). The CDR3 runs 13 residues. The germline CDR1 and CDR2 sequences are MNHEY and SVGAGI. The V end lost 0 bases, the J end lost 13 bases, and 10 bases lay between the germline ends. The CDR3 nucleotides are TGTGCCAGCAGTTACTCGAGGGTAGCGGTCCTGACTTTC. It codes for CASSYSRVAVLTF.

The rearrangement links TRBV18 to TRBJ1-2; the match to TRBD1 covers 9 bases. V lost 3 bases to trimming and J lost 8 bases; unmatched junction nucleotides: 7. The germline gives CDR1 KGHSH, CDR2 LQKENI. The CDR3 is 14 residues long. The chain's CDR3 is CASSPTGGSRGYTF. Written as DNA, the CDR3 is TGTGCCAGCTCACCGACAGGGGGATCTCGGGGCTACACCTTC.

This chain connects TRBV9 to TRBJ1-2; tentatively, D is TRBD1 (5 bases). Trimming took off 4 bases at V and 3 bases at J, with 19 bases between the two ends. The CDR3 sequence is 16 residues long. Germline lookup yields CDR1 SGDLS and CDR2 YYNGEE. CDR3 coding DNA: TGTGCCAGCAGCCCTCAGGGAGGGCATGAGCACTATGGCTACACCTTC. This sequence encodes CASSPQGGHEHYGYTF.

This clone showed up just a few times. The chain has TRBV6-5 and TRBJ1-6, with D possibly TRBD1 on 5 matching bases. CDR1 MNHEY and CDR2 SVGAGI come from the germline V gene. Trimming cost V 2 bases and J 9 bases, with 17 bases left between them. This CDR3 region has 16 residues. The CDR3, as DNA: TGTGCCAGCAGTTACCTAGGGACGACGCGGGGTTCACCCCTCCACTTT. Translating it yields CASSYLGTTRGSPLHF.

This clone was counted a few times. The V call is TRBV4-1, the J call TRBJ1-2; D is ambiguous. The CDR3 runs 12 residues. CDR1 is MGHRA and CDR2 is YSYEKL in the germline V gene. Trimming stripped 3 bases from V and 8 bases from J, with 10 bases between. The CDR3 DNA reads as TGCGCCAGCAGCCAGGGAGCGTGGGGCTACACCTTC. Residues: CASSQGAWGYTF.

The V and J genes are TRBV7-3 and TRBJ2-1; maybe TRBD1 (6 bases). Germline CDR1 is SGHTA and CDR2 is FQGTGA. This CDR3 comprises 13 residues. Trimming left V 1 base short and J 9 bases short, with 10 bases between. The CDR3 spells CASSLRDMGEQFF. The CDR3 nucleotides are TGTGCCAGCAGCTTAAGGGACATGGGTGAGCAGTTCTTC.

The rearrangement joins TRBV4-1 to TRBJ1-5; D not certain. CDR1 and CDR2 (germline): MGHRA, YSYEKL. V lost 2 bases to trimming and J lost 4 bases, with 12 bases between them. This CDR3 region has 15 residues. CDR3 in DNA: TGCGCCAGCAGCCAATTGAGTGTGACTAATCAGCCCCAGCATTTT. Protein: CASSQLSVTNQPQHF.

This sequence joins TRBV19 and TRBJ1-2; 10 positions agree with TRBD1. Germline V gene sequence: CDR1 LNHDA, CDR2 SQIVND (reference sequence). This CDR3 comprises 16 residues. The ends lost 7 bases at V and 4 bases at J; junction bases unmatched: 12. CDR3 protein: CASTPEPGQGIYGYTF. The CDR3 DNA sequence: TGTGCCAGTACGCCAGAACCGGGACAGGGGATCTATGGCTACACCTTC. The full variable domain, completed using reference TRBV19 and TRBJ1-2, is DGGITQSPKYLFRKEGQNVTLSCEQNLNHDAMYWYRQDPGQGLRLIYYSQIVNDFQKGDIAEGYSVSREKKESFPLTVTSAQKNPTAFYLCASTPEPGQGIYGYTFGSGTRLTVV.

J is TRBJ2-2 and V is TRBV5-1, with TRBD2 identical over 9 bases. Germline CDR1 SGHRS, CDR2 YFSETQ. This CDR3 has 15 amino acids. The junction had 10 bases not matched to a gene; V was cut back by 6 bases and J by 7 bases. DNA of the CDR3: TGCGCCAGCACCAACTTAGCGGGAGCGGACGGGGAGCTGTTTTTT. It yields the protein CASTNLAGADGELFF.

This clone was picked up a small number of times. The chain links TRBV5-1 to TRBJ2-7, with a weak D call TRBD2 (5 bases). Trimming pared 4 bases from V and 3 bases from J, leaving 14 bases between. Germline V lookup: CDR1 SGHRS, CDR2 YFSETQ. The CDR3 is 14 residues long. DNA of the CDR3: TGCGCCAGCAGCCCCGAGGGCTGGATCTACGAGCAGTACTTC. This encodes CASSPEGWIYEQYF. The whole variable domain, filled in from reference TRBV5-1 and TRBJ2-7, reads KAGVTQTPRYLIKTRGQQVTLSCSPISGHRSVSWYQQTPGQGLQFLFEYFSETQRNKGNFPGRFSGRQFSNSRSEMNVSTLELGDSALYLCASSPEGWIYEQYFGPGTRLTVT.

CDR3 sequence (DNA): TGTGCCAGCTACGCAGGGGATAACTATGGCTACACCTTC. Protein product: CASYAGDNYGYTF. This chain joins TRBV7-2 and TRBJ1-2, with D perhaps matching TRBD1 (6 bases). Germline loops: CDR1 SGHTA, CDR2 FQGNSA. Trimming left V 8 bases short and J 1 base short, with 11 bases between. CDR3 length: 13 amino acids.

This clone was observed once. The chain joins TRBV5-1 to TRBJ1-2; 7 bases agree with TRBD1. V gave up 0 bases and J gave up 4 bases; unmatched junction bases: 12. Germline V gene data show CDR1 as SGHRS and CDR2 as YFSETQ. This CDR3 is built from 17 residues. The CDR3 DNA reads TGCGCCAGCAGCTTGGGCATCGACAGGGTCGCAAGCTATGGCTACACCTTC. This codes for CASSLGIDRVASYGYTF.

The chain uses TRBV28 and TRBJ1-5; D is possibly TRBD1 (6 bases). Looked up from germline, CDR1 is MDHEN and CDR2 is SYDVKM. The CDR3 spans 15 residues. V was shortened by 4 bases and J by 5 bases, with 15 bases between the two germline ends. In nucleotides, the CDR3 is TGTGCCAGCAGTTACGGCTTACAGGGTCATCAGCCCCAGCATTTT. Its translation is CASSYGLQGHQPQHF.

The rearrangement links TRBV9 to TRBJ2-7; D is uncertain. V gave up 4 bases and J gave up 4 bases, with 9 bases separating them. Germline V gene data show CDR1 as SGDLS and CDR2 as YYNGEE. The CDR3 runs to 12 residues. The CDR3 region is CASSYSLYEQYF. The CDR3 coding sequence is TGTGCCAGCAGCTACTCCCTTTACGAGCAGTACTTC.

V and J are TRBV7-9 and TRBJ1-4; 7 nucleotides match TRBD1. This CDR3 has 16 residues. Germline V lookup: CDR1 SEHNR, CDR2 FQNEAQ (reference sequence). Germline trimming cut 2 bases from V and 6 bases from J; bases unmatched to any gene: 9. CDR3 DNA: TGTGCCAGCAGCTTATACGGAAGGGGGCGAGATGAAAAACTGTTTTTT. Its protein product is CASSLYGRGRDEKLFF.

This clone was observed a single time. The V and J genes are TRBV13 and TRBJ2-2, with 13 nucleotides matching TRBD2. Germline CDR1 is PRHDT and CDR2 is FYEKMQ (reference sequence). Trimming took 5 bases from V and 7 from J; bases not matched to a gene: 7. This CDR3 spans 16 amino acids. Here the CDR3 reads CASSPRTSGSIGELFF. CDR3 nucleotides: TGTGCCAGCAGCCCCCGGACTAGCGGGAGTATCGGGGAGCTGTTTTTT. Full variable domain (missing parts from reference TRBV13 and TRBJ2-2): AAGVIQSPRHLIKEKRETATLKCYPIPRHDTVYWYQQGPGQDPQFLISFYEKMQSDKGSIPDRFSAQQFSDYHSELNMSSLELGDSALYFCASSPRTSGSIGELFFGEGSRLTVL.

V and J are TRBV3-1 (or the pseudogene TRBV3-2) and TRBJ2-1, with unresolved D. The CDR3 runs 12 residues. Germline CDR1 LGHDT, CDR2 YNNKEL (reference sequence). V dropped 5 bases and J dropped 9 bases, with 11 bases sitting between them. The CDR3 sequence: CASSYLNGEQFF. CDR3 sequence (DNA): TGTGCCAGCAGCTACCTTAACGGTGAGCAGTTCTTC.

The V call is TRBV4-1, the J call TRBJ2-7; TRBD2 aligns across 7 bases. The germline gives CDR1 MGHRA, CDR2 YSYEKL. V lost 1 base and J lost 2; bases outside the gene matches: 11. The CDR3 consists of 17 residues. CDR3 residues: CASSQGHGTKDTYEQYF. The CDR3 DNA follows: TGCGCCAGCAGCCAAGGCCACGGGACTAAAGACACCTACGAGCAGTACTTC.

The chain carries TRBV4-1 and TRBJ2-1, with D possibly matching TRBD2 (5 bases). The V end lost 2 bases, the J end lost 0 bases, and 11 bases lay between the germline ends. This CDR3 contains 16 residues. The V gene's germline CDR1 is MGHRA and CDR2 YSYEKL. CDR3 region: CASSQRELSSYNEQFF. The DNA of the CDR3 is TGCGCCAGCAGCCAAAGGGAGCTCTCCTCCTACAATGAGCAGTTCTTC.

This chain joins TRBV11-3 and TRBJ2-3; 10 bases map to TRBD2. J gave up 1 base and V 5 bases, and 6 bases lay outside the gene matches. Germline V gives CDR1 SGHNT, CDR2 YENEEA. The CDR3 sequence is 16 residues long. CDR3 protein: CASSAKSGRGTDTQYF. The CDR3 DNA is TGTGCCAGCAGCGCAAAAAGCGGGAGGGGCACAGATACGCAGTATTTT.

The table lists this clone with a count of one. V gene TRBV30 combines with J gene TRBJ2-1; 9 bases line up with TRBD1. Germline values: CDR1 GTSNPN, CDR2 SVGIG (reference sequence). The CDR3 totals 14 residues. V was clipped by 2 bases and J by 3 bases; unmatched bases: 2. The CDR3 protein is CAWSPGQGYNEQFF. The CDR3 DNA reads as TGTGCCTGGAGTCCGGGACAGGGCTACAATGAGCAGTTCTTC.

This chain uses TRBV27 with TRBJ2-7, with 8 bases lining up with TRBD1. Germline CDR1 MNHEY, CDR2 SMNVEV (reference sequence). The CDR3 sequence is 21 residues long. Germline trimming cut 6 bases from V and 4 bases from J; bases unmatched to any gene: 29. CDR3 residues: CASRPTDRGIPPRHRTYEQYF. The CDR3 DNA is TGTGCCAGCAGACCAACCGACAGGGGAATCCCCCCGCGACACCGGACTTACGAGCAGTACTTC.